Listed here are 21 T cell receptor beta chains from one sample, sequenced in a study of blood T cells in healthy people across ages (dated by TCRdb to between 2015 and 2017). Receptors were amplified or captured by 5' RACE. The run used an Illumina HiSeq 2500. A second PCR of about 6 to 12 cycles was run with a J-beta primer mix and a sample-barcoded 5' primer. TCRdb trimmed the raw reads at Q25, called clones with MiXCR and kept productive beta chains. Every CDR3 protein is listed once, alongside the most common genes and DNA of its rows. A total of around 900,000 distinct CDR3 sequences appear in this sample, about 30% of them only once. Of the sample, around 16% falls within the top ten clones. Sequences were obtained from blood. These receptors were collected from a woman older than 75 in good health.

This clonotype was counted ten times or more. The chain employs TRBV6-1 and TRBJ2-7; D gene uncertain. V shed 3 bases and J shed 3 bases, with 9 bases lying between them. The CDR3 length is 13 residues. CDR1 is MNHNS, CDR2 SASEGT, per germline. This chain's CDR3 is CASSDGRNYEQYF. The CDR3, as DNA: TGTGCCAGCAGTGATGGCAGAAACTACGAGCAGTACTTC.

This chain uses TRBV30 with TRBJ2-3, with D possibly matching TRBD1 (5 bases). Trimming took 8 bases from V and 4 from J, leaving 13 bases between them. The CDR3 consists of 12 residues. Germline-derived CDR1 and CDR2 are GTSNPN and SVGIG (reference sequence). The CDR3 loop reads CAATKGPDTQYF. The CDR3 DNA reads as TGTGCCGCCACCAAGGGGCCAGATACGCAGTATTTT.

The table lists this clonotype with a few counts. This chain joins TRBV18 and TRBJ2-7; a weak D match, TRBD2 (6 bases). CDR1 is KGHSH and CDR2 is LQKENI in the germline V gene. V was shortened by 2 bases and J by 7 bases, with 15 bases between the two germline ends. The CDR3 runs to 14 residues. For the CDR3, the DNA is TGTGCCAGCTCACCAGGAGGGGCGCTTGGAGAGCAGTACTTC. Its protein is CASSPGGALGEQYF.

This clonotype came up many times. The chain couples TRBV5-4 to TRBJ1-6, with a tentative D call TRBD1 (6 bases). Trimming took 0 bases from V and 7 from J, leaving 14 bases between them. Per germline, CDR1 SGHNT and CDR2 YYREEE (reference sequence). There are 16 residues in the CDR3. As DNA, the CDR3 is TGTGCCAGCAGCTTGGAATATACAGGGACCAATTCACCCCTCCACTTT. Translating it yields CASSLEYTGTNSPLHF. Combining the CDR3 with reference TRBV5-4 and TRBJ1-6 gives the whole variable domain ETGVTQSPTHLIKTRGQQVTLRCSSQSGHNTVSWYQQALGQGPQFIFQYYREEENGRGNFPPRFSGLQFPNYSSELNVNALELDDSALYLCASSLEYTGTNSPLHFGNGTRLTVT.

The V and J genes are TRBV6-1 and TRBJ2-4; 7 positions agree with TRBD1. Germline CDR1 and CDR2: MNHNS and SASEGT. V lost 5 bases to trimming and J lost 0 bases; unmatched junction nucleotides: 7. The CDR3 is made up of 16 amino acids. The CDR3, as DNA: TGTGCCAGCAGTTGGGACAGCAAAATAGCCAAAAACATTCAGTACTTC. It codes for CASSWDSKIAKNIQYF.

This clonotype has at least ten counts. The chain is built from TRBV6-5 and TRBJ2-5; 13 bases line up with TRBD2. Losses at the gene ends were 0 bases for V and 3 bases for J; bases not matched to a gene: 4. Germline V CDR1 and CDR2: MNHEY, SVGAGI. There are 17 residues in the CDR3. CDR3 coding DNA: TGTGCCAGCAGTTACTCGAAAGGGACTAGCGGGAAAGAGACCCAGTACTTC. It is translated as CASSYSKGTSGKETQYF.

Concerning this clonotype: A junction boundary mismatches the germline segment, possibly from a read error. CDR3 region: CAGSLTASDQAYEQYF. For the CDR3, the DNA is TGTGCCGGCAGCTTAACAGCTAGCGATCAAGCCTACGAGCAGTACTTC. The chain recombines TRBV7-2 with TRBJ2-4; D possibly corresponds to TRBD2 (6 bases). The assigned J gene may be wrong: the sequence end matches TRBJ2-7 better. The CDR3 has 16 amino acids. CDR1 is SGHTA, CDR2 FQGNSA, per germline.

This clonotype was detected ten times or more. V usage is TRBV7-8 and J usage is TRBJ2-7; 16 bases agree with TRBD2. The DNA end favors TRBJ2-5, so the J call may be wrong. This CDR3 is 17 amino acids long. Germline V lookup: CDR1 SGHVS, CDR2 FQNEAQ. The CDR3 nucleotides are TGTGCCAGCAGCTTATGGGGGACTAGCGGGGGGGGGCGGACCCAGTACTTC. Its protein product is CASSLWGTSGGGRTQYF.

The J gene is TRBJ2-1, the V gene TRBV7-6; 9 positions match TRBD1. The trim removed 4 bases at V and 2 bases at J, leaving 9 bases unmatched. The germline gives CDR1 SGHVS, CDR2 FNYEAQ. This CDR3 contains 17 residues. This CDR3 is CASSSGTGYLTYNEQFF. CDR3 DNA sequence: TGTGCCAGCAGCTCCGGGACAGGGTACCTCACCTACAATGAGCAGTTCTTC.

This clonotype was seen only a few times. One base away lies a much larger clone, so this may be a sequencing read error. CDR3 protein: CSARPGDAYSEQFF. The CDR3 DNA reads TGCAGTGCTAGGCCCGGGGACGCCTACAGTGAGCAGTTCTTC. The V call is TRBV20-1, the J call TRBJ2-1, with D perhaps TRBD1 or TRBD2 (5 bases each). The CDR3 is 14 residues long. CDR1 and CDR2 (germline): DFQATT, SNEGSKA (reference sequence).

This clonotype was seen repeatedly, ten times or more. The V call is TRBV24-1, the J call TRBJ2-3; no reliable D call. The V gene lost 3 bases and the J gene lost 0 bases, with 18 bases spanning the gap. The CDR3 spans 18 residues. The V gene's germline CDR1 is KGHDR and CDR2 SFDVKD. This CDR3 is CATSDLTATTGSTDTQYF. The CDR3 region has the DNA TGTGCCACCAGTGATCTCACTGCTACTACTGGGAGCACAGATACGCAGTATTTT.

The chain joins TRBV30 to TRBJ2-3, with TRBD1 as a possible D gene (6 bases). Per the germline V gene, CDR1 is GTSNPN and CDR2 is SVGIG (reference sequence). The CDR3 is made up of 16 amino acids. Trimming left V 5 bases short and J 6 bases short, with 24 bases between. The CDR3 loop reads CAWGVQGTMIGDTQYF. As DNA, the CDR3 is TGTGCCTGGGGAGTCCAGGGGACAATGATAGGGGATACGCAGTATTTT.

Here the CDR3 reads CSAPSVYNEQFF. Written as DNA, the CDR3 is TGCAGTGCCCCATCGGTCTACAATGAGCAGTTCTTC. The chain has TRBV20-1 and TRBJ2-1; D remains unclear. Germline V gene data show CDR1 as DFQATT and CDR2 as SNEGSKA (reference sequence). The CDR3 consists of 12 residues. Trimming took off 6 bases at V and 3 bases at J, with 9 bases between the two ends.

In its sample, this clonotype was seen a few times. A junction boundary mismatches the germline segment, possibly from a read error. The chain combines TRBV18 with TRBJ1-2; no definite D call. Germline V gene data show CDR1 as KGHSH and CDR2 as LQKENI. The CDR3 runs to 12 residues. The CDR3 coding sequence is TGTACCAGCTCAACAGAACCCTATGGCTACACCTTC. This encodes CTSSTEPYGYTF.

Remarks on this clonotype: One end of the junction is discordant with germline, which a read error may explain. CDR3 in DNA: TGTGCCAGCAGTATACAGGGAACGATTAACTATGACTACACCTTC. This gives the protein CASSIQGTINYDYTF. The chain combines TRBV2 with TRBJ1-2; D might be TRBD1 (6 bases). CDR1 and CDR2 (germline): SNHLY, FYNNEI. This CDR3 contains 15 residues. Combining the CDR3 with reference TRBV2 and TRBJ1-2 gives the whole variable domain EPEVTQTPSHQVTQMGQEVILRCVPISNHLYFYWYRQILGQKVEFLVSFYNNEISEKSEIFDDQFSVERPDGSNFTLKIRSTKLEDSAMYFCASSIQGTINYDYTFGSGTRLTVV.

This clonotype has ten or more counts. The V call is TRBV6-6, the J call TRBJ2-5; TRBD1 matches at 7 bases. Germline V gene data show CDR1 as MNHNY and CDR2 as SVGAGI (reference sequence). V lost 2 bases and J lost 1; bases outside the gene matches: 10. The CDR3 is 17 residues long. The DNA for the CDR3 is TGTGCCAGCAGTTACCCCGAGAGACAGGGCGTCCAAGAGACCCAGTACTTC. Its protein product is CASSYPERQGVQETQYF.

A remark on this clonotype: Being one base from a much bigger clone, this may be a read error. The rearrangement joins TRBV3-1 to TRBJ2-1; 14 nucleotides match TRBD2. This CDR3 has 18 residues. CDR1 is LGHDT, CDR2 YNNKEL, per germline (reference sequence). The trim removed 1 base at V and 13 bases at J, leaving 15 bases unmatched. The CDR3, as DNA: TGTGCCAGCAGCCAAGGAATCGGACTAGCGGGGGGAGCAGAGACCCAGTTCTTC. This sequence encodes CASSQGIGLAGGAETQFF.

This chain connects TRBV12-3 or TRBV12-4 to TRBJ2-3; D is perhaps TRBD2 (7 bases). The CDR3 has 14 amino acids. V lost 6 bases and J 4 bases, leaving 14 bases between the germline ends. The CDR3 coding sequence is TGTGCCAGCAGGCCGGGGGGCGGCCCAGATACGCAGTATTTT. It yields the protein CASRPGGGPDTQYF.

This clonotype has ten or more counts. V usage is TRBV20-1 and J usage is TRBJ2-7; no firm D call. The germline V gene has CDR1 DFQATT and CDR2 SNEGSKA (reference sequence). V was trimmed by 0 bases and J by 2 bases, leaving 11 bases between them. CDR3 length equals 14 residues. The CDR3 bases are TGCAGTGCTAGAGATCCTTCGGGTACCTACGAGCAGTACTTC. This translates into CSARDPSGTYEQYF.

This sequence joins TRBV6-2 or TRBV6-3 and TRBJ2-4, with a weak D call TRBD2 (5 bases). The J call may be in error: the DNA end matches TRBJ2-7 better. The CDR3 contains 15 residues. Germline CDR1 is MNHEY and CDR2 is SVGEGT. The CDR3 reads CASSYDGVGSYEQYF. CDR3 sequence (DNA): TGTGCCAGCAGTTACGACGGGGTTGGCTCCTACGAGCAGTACTTC.

This clonotype was seen just once. This may be a read error, as it is one base from a much larger clone. V and J are TRBV7-2 and TRBJ1-6; D remains unclear. Looked up from germline, CDR1 is SGHTA and CDR2 is FQGNSA. The CDR3 runs 13 residues. Between the trimmed V and J ends, which lost 5 bases and 7 bases, there was a span of 9 bases. CDR3 DNA: TGTGCCAGCAGCCGGGCGGCAAATTCACCCCTCCACTTT. Its protein is CASSRAANSPLHF.